This T cell receptor (beta chain) was found in a study of CD8 T cells in Susac syndrome. Background on the study: At blood draw, Susac syndrome patients were therapy-naive, on corticosteroids, or on intravenous immunoglobulin alone.

CD8+ and CD4+ blood T cells underwent TCR beta sequencing. Reverse transcription of about 0.45 to 1 ug RNA was performed with random hexamers. Across 54 Vbeta and 13 Jbeta, TCR beta CDR3 was amplified with immunoSEQ multiplex PCR. TCRdb called the immunoSEQ multiplex PCR reads again in MiXCR, with one record for every CDR3 protein. Here the sample spans about 120,000 distinct CDR3 sequences, about 94% being singletons. Specimen: CD8+ T cells from PBMCs. The receptor's source is a human donor with Susac syndrome.

The CDR3 coding sequence is TGTGCCAGCAGCCAAGACATGCGAGAAGGTGAAGCTTTCTTT. It is translated as CASSQDMREGEAFF. The chain combines TRBV3-1 with TRBJ1-1, with D unclear. Germline V gives CDR1 LGHDT, CDR2 YNNKEL (reference sequence). This CDR3 has 14 residues. Trimming left V 0 bases short and J 7 bases short, with 12 bases between. Complete variable domain (other parts from reference TRBV3-1 and TRBJ1-1): DTAVSQTPKYLVTQMGNDKSIKCEQNLGHDTMYWYKQDSKKFLKIMFSYNNKELIINETVPNRFSPKSPDKAHLNLHINSLELGDSAVYFCASSQDMREGEAFFGQGTRLTVV.